This TCR beta chain was sequenced for a study of cytomegalovirus exposure and HLA in healthy donors. General observations from the study: Later, an analysis found that common viral pathogens appeared to be linked with several of the most significant clusters. Apparent HLA restriction characterized most CMV-associated TCR beta chains in a later analysis. Most likely, a cluster of highly shared sequence variants arose as a sequencing artifact. Using the classifier, cytomegalovirus status was reportedly diagnosed with high specificity and sensitivity.

The trim removed 4 bases at V and 4 bases at J, leaving 3 bases unmatched. CDR3 length: 15 amino acids. CDR1 and CDR2 from the germline V gene are SGHRS and YFSETQ. To note about this clone: The antigen is undetermined.

13 Jbeta primers and 60 Vbeta primers were used for the PCR. TCRdb's copy holds only in-frame clones and misses some; the assay was immunoSEQ multiplex PCR. The repertoire holds about 150,000 clones, with 60% to 80% as singletons. This clonotype was obtained from a man between 25 and 39 years old in good health and CMV-seropositive. The source material was PBMCs. The V gene is TRBV5-1, the J gene TRBJ2-1, with TRBD2 matching over 12 bases. As DNA, the CDR3 is TGCGCCAGCAGCGCGACTAGCGGGAGTTACAATGAGCAGTTCTTC. Protein: CASSATSGSYNEQFF.